This TCR beta chain was obtained from a study of shared clonotypes between healthy human individuals. On the study more broadly: The donor group consisted of a couple of women and a few men, aged 18 to 49. The study used three CD4 naive, three CD4 memory, two CD8 naive and one CD8 memory plate per donor.

Clones were sequenced by immunoSEQ multiplex PCR, and TCRdb holds only the in-frame ones, with some missing. The sample records over a million clones, around 76% being singletons. The V end was cut by 5 bases, the J end by 1 base, with 14 bases between. The CDR3 spans 14 residues. Germline-derived CDR1 and CDR2 are GTSNPN and SVGIG (reference sequence). This clone was counted at least ten times. J is TRBJ1-2 and V is TRBV30, with D possibly being TRBD1 (5 bases). The TCR originated in a man younger than 35 in good health. Source material: memory CD4+ T cells sorted from blood. The subset was: CD45RA-negative fraction. The CDR3 DNA follows: TGTGCCTGGCTCAGGGAAGGAGTTAACTATGGCTACACCTTC. This codes for CAWLREGVNYGYTF.